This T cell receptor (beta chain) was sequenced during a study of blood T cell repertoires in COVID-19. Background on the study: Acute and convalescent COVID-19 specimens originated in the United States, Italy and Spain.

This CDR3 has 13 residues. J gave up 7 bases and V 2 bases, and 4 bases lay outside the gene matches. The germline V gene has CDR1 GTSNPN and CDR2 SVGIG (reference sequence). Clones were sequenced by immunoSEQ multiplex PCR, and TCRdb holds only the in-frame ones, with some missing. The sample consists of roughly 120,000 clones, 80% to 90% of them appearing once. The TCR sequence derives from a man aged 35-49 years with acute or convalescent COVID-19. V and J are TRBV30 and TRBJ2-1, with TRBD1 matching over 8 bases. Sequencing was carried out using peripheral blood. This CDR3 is CAWSPRTGNEQFF. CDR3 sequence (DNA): TGTGCCTGGAGTCCCCGGACAGGGAATGAGCAGTTCTTC.